Presented here are 6 T cell receptor beta chains from one specimen sequenced in a study of T cell responses to AZD1222 COVID-19 vaccine (dated by TCRdb to 2020 to 2022). Receptors were amplified or captured by the immunoSEQ multiplex PCR assay. TCRdb stores this immuneACCESS table with in-frame sequences only. Part of the clones is absent; in the studies checked, under half of the shortfall reflects unresolved V genes, and no reason is known for the rest. The sample table lists approximately 94,000 clones, about 86% of them with a count of one. The ten largest make up approximately 16% of the sample. The time point label corresponds to: baseline before first vaccination. The material sequenced was peripheral blood, taken on day 0 of AZD1222 vaccination. The receptors derive from an adult in good health.

CDR3 DNA: TGTGCCAGCAGCCACACACAGGGTACTGATTCACCCCTCCACTTT. Its translation is CASSHTQGTDSPLHF. V usage is TRBV3-1 (or the pseudogene TRBV3-2) and J usage is TRBJ1-6; the D gene is possibly TRBD1 (6 bases). Trimming took off 3 bases at V and 8 bases at J, with 14 bases between the two ends. The V gene's germline CDR1 is LGHDT and CDR2 YNNKEL (reference sequence). The CDR3 contains 15 residues.

The J gene is TRBJ1-1, the V gene TRBV12-3 or TRBV12-4, with D possibly being TRBD1 (5 bases). The CDR3 contains 13 residues. V lost 6 bases and J lost 1, with 9 bases in between. The CDR3 loop is CASSYRKNTEAFF. CDR3 coding DNA: TGTGCCAGCAGCTACAGGAAGAACACTGAAGCTTTCTTT.

This chain connects TRBV15 to TRBJ1-1; the D gene is possibly TRBD1 (5 bases). Germline values: CDR1 LNHNV, CDR2 YYDKDF (reference sequence). There are 15 residues in the CDR3. With 1 base removed from V and 1 base from J, the gap between germline ends came to 10 bases. CDR3 bases: TGTGCCACCAGCAGAGCCGGGACGGCGAACACTGAAGCTTTCTTT. Encoded protein: CATSRAGTANTEAFF.

The V gene is TRBV6-2 or TRBV6-3, the J gene TRBJ1-1; 7 nucleotides align to TRBD1. The ends lost 6 bases at V and 10 bases at J; junction bases unmatched: 23. Germline assignment: CDR1 MNHEY and CDR2 SVGEGT. The CDR3 has 17 amino acids. Here the CDR3 DNA reads TGTGCCAGCAGCCCCCCGACAGGGACCTCCGGGTCCGATCCAGCTTTCTTT. This gives the protein CASSPPTGTSGSDPAFF.

J is TRBJ1-2 and V is TRBV3-1 (or the pseudogene TRBV3-2); D gene unclear. Looked up from germline, CDR1 is LGHDT and CDR2 is YNNKEL (reference sequence). This CDR3 contains 16 residues. Trimming left V 0 bases short and J 6 bases short, with 17 bases between. CDR3 DNA: TGTGCCAGCAGCCAAGATCTTGTGCCCCGCGAGCATGGCTACACCTTC. Amino acids: CASSQDLVPREHGYTF.

This sequence joins TRBV19 and TRBJ1-2, with TRBD1 matching over 10 bases. CDR3 length: 18 residues. V lost 6 bases and J lost 5; bases outside the gene matches: 18. Germline-derived CDR1 and CDR2 are LNHDA and SQIVND (reference sequence). The CDR3 loop reads CASSAGEGQGIRRYGYTF. The CDR3 DNA is TGTGCCAGTAGCGCCGGGGAGGGACAGGGGATACGTCGGTATGGCTACACCTTC.